These T cell receptor beta chains were read from a single sample in a study of CD8 T cells in ankylosing spondylitis. TCRdb fed the 5' RACE reads into MiXCR, producing one record per CDR3 protein. Of over 25,000 distinct CDR3 sequences listed, 12% to 15% were seen once; the top ten hold approximately 40%. The sequencing input was blood. Receptors originate from a male donor with ankylosing spondylitis or in good health (not recorded which). The CDR3 runs from the conserved cysteine through the conserved F or W. The D gene is left open where the match is weak. A row's size may be missing; if present it is once, few, many or a size class.

CASSLVGGGAFANTGELFF	TGTGCCAGCAGCTTGGTTGGCGGGGGGGCGTTCGCGAACACCGGGGAGCTGTTTTTT	TRBJ2-2	TRBV5-5	TRBD2	few
CASSQGLDQPQHF	TGCGCCAGCAGCCAAGGCCTGGATCAGCCCCAGCATTTT	TRBJ1-5	TRBV4-3	-	-
CASSQERIASDTQYF	TGCGCCAGCAGCCAAGAGAGGATAGCCTCAGATACGCAGTATTTT	TRBJ2-3	TRBV4-1	-	-
CASSPILGNNEQFF	TGTGCCAGCAGCCCTATTCTGGGTAACAATGAGCAGTTCTTC	TRBJ2-1	TRBV7-2	-	-
CASSLDVGAKTEAFF	TGCGCCAGCAGCTTGGACGTGGGCGCGAAGACTGAAGCTTTCTTT	TRBJ1-1	TRBV5-1	-	few
CASTRTENEQYF	TGTGCCAGCACCCGCACGGAAAACGAGCAGTACTTC	TRBJ2-7	TRBV6-2/TRBV6-3	-	few
CASSRDRTYTGELFF	TGTGCCAGCAGTAGGGACAGAACCTACACCGGGGAGCTGTTTTTT	TRBJ2-2	TRBV6-2/TRBV6-3	TRBD1	-
CATRLQGGNEQFF	TGTGCCACCCGACTGCAGGGCGGGAATGAGCAGTTCTTC	TRBJ2-1	TRBV6-5	-	few
CASNLAPYQETQYF	TGTGCCAGCAACCTTGCTCCGTACCAAGAGACCCAGTACTTC	TRBJ2-5	TRBV7-8	-	few
CASQPGHSTDTQYF	TGTGCCAGCCAGCCGGGACACTCCACAGATACGCAGTATTTT	TRBJ2-3	TRBV28	-	few
CASSLGRSSYEQYF	TGCGCCAGCAGCCTAGGACGGAGCTCCTACGAGCAGTACTTC	TRBJ2-7	TRBV5-1	-	few
CSAFSRENTGELFF	TGCAGCGCCTTTTCCCGGGAGAACACCGGGGAGCTGTTTTTT	TRBJ2-2	TRBV29-1	-	-
CSARRRTGASTDTQYF	TGCAGTGCTAGAAGGCGGACAGGGGCTAGCACAGATACGCAGTATTTT	TRBJ2-3	TRBV20-1	TRBD1	-
CASSLGGLPTDTQYF	TGCGCCAGCAGCTTGGGGGGTCTCCCCACAGATACGCAGTATTTT	TRBJ2-3	TRBV5-1	-	few
CSALVQNTGELFF	TGCAGCGCCCTAGTACAGAACACCGGGGAGCTGTTTTTT	TRBJ2-2	TRBV29-1	-	-
CASSLTVTGNIQYF	TGTGCCAGCAGTTTAACGGTGACGGGAAACATTCAGTACTTC	TRBJ2-4	TRBV12-3/TRBV12-4	-	-
CSARTWAGGLYEQFF	TGCAGTGCTAGGACCTGGGCAGGGGGTCTCTATGAGCAGTTCTTC	TRBJ2-1	TRBV20-1	TRBD1	few
CASRLGVSEAFF	TGTGCCAGCAGGCTAGGTGTCTCTGAAGCTTTCTTT	TRBJ1-1	TRBV12-3/TRBV12-4	-	once
CASSQGRESTDTQYF	TGTGCCAGCAGCCAAGGGCGGGAAAGCACAGATACGCAGTATTTT	TRBJ2-3	TRBV4-2	-	-
CASSPGRSTDTQYF	TGCGCCAGCAGCCCAGGACGGAGCACAGATACGCAGTATTTT	TRBJ2-3	TRBV5-1	-	few
CSARPPGGNQPQHF	TGCAGTGCTAGACCCCCCGGGGGCAATCAGCCCCAGCATTTT	TRBJ1-5	TRBV20-1	-	-
CASSASRGQGFSDEQFF	TGTGCCAGCAGTGCTAGCCGGGGACAGGGGTTTTCAGATGAGCAGTTCTTC	TRBJ2-1	TRBV6-5	TRBD1	few
CASSPAGTGIYGYTF	TGTGCCAGCAGCCCAGCGGGGACAGGAATCTATGGCTACACCTTC	TRBJ1-2	TRBV7-2	TRBD1	-
CASSQVLGRRTYEQYF	TGCGCCAGCAGCCAAGTTCTGGGCAGACGGACCTACGAGCAGTACTTC	TRBJ2-7	TRBV4-3	-	once
CASSQGGHLNTEAFF	TGTGCCAGCAGCCAAGGAGGACACTTGAACACTGAAGCTTTCTTT	TRBJ1-1	TRBV3-1	-	few
CASREDATNEKLFF	TGTGCCAGCAGGGAAGATGCAACTAATGAAAAACTGTTTTTT	TRBJ1-4	TRBV25-1	-	-
CASSPDFAGELFF	TGTGCCAGCAGCCCGGACTTCGCCGGGGAGCTGTTTTTT	TRBJ2-2	TRBV3-1	-	-